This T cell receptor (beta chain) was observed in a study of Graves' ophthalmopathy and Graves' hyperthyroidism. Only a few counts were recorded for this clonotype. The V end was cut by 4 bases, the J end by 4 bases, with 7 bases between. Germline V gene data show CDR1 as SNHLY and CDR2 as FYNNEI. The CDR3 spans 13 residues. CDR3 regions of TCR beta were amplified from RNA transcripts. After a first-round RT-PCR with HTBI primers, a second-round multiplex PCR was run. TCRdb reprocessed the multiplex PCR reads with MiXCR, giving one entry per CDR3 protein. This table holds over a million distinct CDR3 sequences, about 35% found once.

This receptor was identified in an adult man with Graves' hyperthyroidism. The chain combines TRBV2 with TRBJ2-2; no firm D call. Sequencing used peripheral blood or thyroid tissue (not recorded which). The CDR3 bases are TGTGCCAGCAGTGGTAAACCCACCGGGGAGCTGTTTTTT. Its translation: CASSGKPTGELFF.